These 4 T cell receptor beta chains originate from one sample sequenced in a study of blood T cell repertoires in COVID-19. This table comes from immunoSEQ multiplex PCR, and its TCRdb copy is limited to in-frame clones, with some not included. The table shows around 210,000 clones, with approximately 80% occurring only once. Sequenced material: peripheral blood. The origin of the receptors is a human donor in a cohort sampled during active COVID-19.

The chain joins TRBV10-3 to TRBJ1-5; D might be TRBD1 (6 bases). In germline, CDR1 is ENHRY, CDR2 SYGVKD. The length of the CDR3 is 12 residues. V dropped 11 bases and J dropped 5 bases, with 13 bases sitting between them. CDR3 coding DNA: TGTGCCTCCGGTCAGGGGTATCAGCCCCAGCATTTT. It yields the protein CASGQGYQPQHF.

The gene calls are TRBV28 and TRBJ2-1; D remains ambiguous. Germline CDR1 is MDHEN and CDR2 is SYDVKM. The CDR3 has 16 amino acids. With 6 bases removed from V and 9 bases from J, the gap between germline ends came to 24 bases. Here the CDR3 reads CASSLGWRPSLGEQFF. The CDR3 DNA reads TGTGCCAGCAGCCTTGGATGGCGGCCCTCTCTGGGTGAGCAGTTCTTC.

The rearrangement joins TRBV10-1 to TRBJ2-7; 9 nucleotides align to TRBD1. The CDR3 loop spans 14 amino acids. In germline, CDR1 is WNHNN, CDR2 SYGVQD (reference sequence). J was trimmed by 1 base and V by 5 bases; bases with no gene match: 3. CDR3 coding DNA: TGCGCCAGCAGTAGGGACAGGGTGTCCTACGAGCAGTACTTC. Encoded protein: CASSRDRVSYEQYF.

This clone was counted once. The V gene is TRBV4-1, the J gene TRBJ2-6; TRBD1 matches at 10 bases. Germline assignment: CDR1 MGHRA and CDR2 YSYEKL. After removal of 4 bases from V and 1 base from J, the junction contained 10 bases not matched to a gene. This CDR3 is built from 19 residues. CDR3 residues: CASSPARDRGSSGANVLTF. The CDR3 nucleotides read TGCGCCAGCAGCCCTGCTCGGGACAGGGGTTCATCTGGGGCCAACGTCCTGACTTTC.